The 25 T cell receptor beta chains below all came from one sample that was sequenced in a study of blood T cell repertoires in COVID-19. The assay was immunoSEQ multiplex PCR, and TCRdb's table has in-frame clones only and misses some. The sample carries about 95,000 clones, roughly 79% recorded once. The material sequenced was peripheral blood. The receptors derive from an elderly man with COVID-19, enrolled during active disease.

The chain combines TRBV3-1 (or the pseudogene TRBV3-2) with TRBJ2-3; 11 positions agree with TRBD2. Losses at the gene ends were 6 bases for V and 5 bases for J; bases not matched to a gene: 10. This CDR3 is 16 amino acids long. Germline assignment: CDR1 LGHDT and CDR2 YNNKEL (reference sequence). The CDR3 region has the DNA TGTGCCAGCAGTCTTAAGACTAGCGGGGTCAGAGATACGCAGTATTTT. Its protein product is CASSLKTSGVRDTQYF.

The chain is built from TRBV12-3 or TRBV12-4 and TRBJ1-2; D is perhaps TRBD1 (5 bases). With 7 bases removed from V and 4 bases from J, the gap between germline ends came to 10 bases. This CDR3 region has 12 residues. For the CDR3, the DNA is TGTGCCAGCACCTTAACAGGCTATGGCTACACCTTC. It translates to CASTLTGYGYTF.

The CDR3 sequence is CAWSVGQNYGYTF. The CDR3 DNA is TGTGCCTGGAGTGTTGGACAGAACTATGGCTACACCTTC. The chain joins TRBV30 to TRBJ1-2, with D perhaps TRBD1 (6 bases). V was pared by 0 bases and J by 2 bases, with 7 bases between. The V gene's germline CDR1 is GTSNPN and CDR2 SVGIG (reference sequence). The CDR3 is made up of 13 amino acids.

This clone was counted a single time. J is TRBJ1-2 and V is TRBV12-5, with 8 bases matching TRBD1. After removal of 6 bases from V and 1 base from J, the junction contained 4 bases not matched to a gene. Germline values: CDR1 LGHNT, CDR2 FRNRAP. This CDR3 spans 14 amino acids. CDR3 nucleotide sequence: TGTGCTAGTGGGGAAGGACAGGGTAACTATGGCTACACCTTC. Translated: CASGEGQGNYGYTF.

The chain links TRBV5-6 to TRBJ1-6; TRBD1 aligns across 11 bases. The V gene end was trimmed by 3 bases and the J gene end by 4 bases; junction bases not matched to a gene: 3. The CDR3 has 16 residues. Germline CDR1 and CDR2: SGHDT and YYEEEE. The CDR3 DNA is TGTGCCAGCAGCTCCGGGACAGGGGGTTATAATTCACCCCTCCACTTT. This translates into CASSSGTGGYNSPLHF.

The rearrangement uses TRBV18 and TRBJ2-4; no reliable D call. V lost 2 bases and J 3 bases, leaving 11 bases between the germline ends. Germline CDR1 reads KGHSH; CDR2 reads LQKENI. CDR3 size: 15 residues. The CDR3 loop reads CASSPYSGDKNIQYF. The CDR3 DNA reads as TGTGCCAGCTCACCATATTCCGGAGACAAAAACATTCAGTACTTC.

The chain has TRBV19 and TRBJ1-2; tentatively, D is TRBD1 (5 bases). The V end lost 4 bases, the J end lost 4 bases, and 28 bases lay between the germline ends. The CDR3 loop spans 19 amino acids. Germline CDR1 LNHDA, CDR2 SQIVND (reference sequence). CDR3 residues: CASSNILDLSGGAAYGYTF. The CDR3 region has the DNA TGTGCCAGTAGTAATATCCTAGACTTATCGGGGGGAGCGGCCTATGGCTACACCTTC.

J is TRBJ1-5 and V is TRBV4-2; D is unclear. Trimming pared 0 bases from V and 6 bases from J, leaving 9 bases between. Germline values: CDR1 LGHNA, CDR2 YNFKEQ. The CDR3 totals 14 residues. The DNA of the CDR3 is TGTGCCAGCAGCCAAGAACCTACGGGTCAGCCCCAGCATTTT. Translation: CASSQEPTGQPQHF.

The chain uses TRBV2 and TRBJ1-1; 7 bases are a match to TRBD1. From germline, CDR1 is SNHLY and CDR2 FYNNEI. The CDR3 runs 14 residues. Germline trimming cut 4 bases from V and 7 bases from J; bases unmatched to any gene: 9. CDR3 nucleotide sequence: TGTGCCAGCAGTGCCGACAGGGTCAGAAATGAAGCTTTCTTT. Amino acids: CASSADRVRNEAFF. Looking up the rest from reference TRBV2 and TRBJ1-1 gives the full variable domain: EPEVTQTPSHQVTQMGQEVILRCVPISNHLYFYWYRQILGQKVEFLVSFYNNEISEKSEIFDDQFSVERPDGSNFTLKIRSTKLEDSAMYFCASSADRVRNEAFFGQGTRLTVV.

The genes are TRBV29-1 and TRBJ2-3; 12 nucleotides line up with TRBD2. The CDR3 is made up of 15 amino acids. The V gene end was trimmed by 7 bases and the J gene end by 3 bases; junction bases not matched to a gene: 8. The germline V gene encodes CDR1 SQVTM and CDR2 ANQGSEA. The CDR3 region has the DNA TGCAGCGAACTGAACCTAGCGGGGGGGACAGATACGCAGTATTTT. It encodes CSELNLAGGTDTQYF.

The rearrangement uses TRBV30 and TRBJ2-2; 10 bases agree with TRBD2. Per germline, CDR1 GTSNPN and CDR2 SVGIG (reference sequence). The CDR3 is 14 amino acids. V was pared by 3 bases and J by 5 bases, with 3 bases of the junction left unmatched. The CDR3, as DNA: TGTGCCTGGAGGAATAGCGGGGGGACCGGGGAGCTGTTTTTT. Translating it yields CAWRNSGGTGELFF.

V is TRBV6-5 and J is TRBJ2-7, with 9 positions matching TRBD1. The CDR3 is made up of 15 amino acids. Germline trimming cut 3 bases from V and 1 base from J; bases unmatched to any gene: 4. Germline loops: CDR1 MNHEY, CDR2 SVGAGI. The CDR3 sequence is CASSYSDRGSYEQYF. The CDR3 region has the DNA TGTGCCAGCAGTTATTCGGACAGGGGTTCCTACGAGCAGTACTTC.

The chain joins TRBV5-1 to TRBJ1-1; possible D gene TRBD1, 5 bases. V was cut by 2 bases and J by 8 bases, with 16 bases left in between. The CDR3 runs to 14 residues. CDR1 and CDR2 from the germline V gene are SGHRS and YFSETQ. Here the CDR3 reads CASSFTRNSGEAFF. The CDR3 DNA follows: TGCGCCAGCAGCTTTACGAGGAACTCAGGGGAAGCTTTCTTT. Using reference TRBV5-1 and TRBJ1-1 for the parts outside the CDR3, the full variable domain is KAGVTQTPRYLIKTRGQQVTLSCSPISGHRSVSWYQQTPGQGLQFLFEYFSETQRNKGNFPGRFSGRQFSNSRSEMNVSTLELGDSALYLCASSFTRNSGEAFFGQGTRLTVV.

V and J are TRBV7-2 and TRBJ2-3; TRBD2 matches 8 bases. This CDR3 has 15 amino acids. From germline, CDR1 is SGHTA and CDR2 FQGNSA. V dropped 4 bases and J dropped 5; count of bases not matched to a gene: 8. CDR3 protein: CASSSFRGGEDTQYF. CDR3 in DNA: TGTGCCAGCAGCTCATTTCGGGGGGGTGAAGATACGCAGTATTTT. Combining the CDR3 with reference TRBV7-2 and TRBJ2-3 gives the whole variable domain GAGVSQSPSNKVTEKGKDVELRCDPISGHTALYWYRQSLGQGLEFLIYFQGNSAPDKSGLPSDRFSAERTGGSVSTLTIQRTQQEDSAVYLCASSSFRGGEDTQYFGPGTRLTVL.

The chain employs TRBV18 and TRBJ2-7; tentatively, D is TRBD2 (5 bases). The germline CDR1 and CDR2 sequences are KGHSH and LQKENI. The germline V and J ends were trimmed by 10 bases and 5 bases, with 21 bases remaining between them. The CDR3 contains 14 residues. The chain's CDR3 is CATKRSGERNEQYF. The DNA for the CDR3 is TGTGCCACTAAAAGGTCCGGGGAAAGAAACGAGCAGTACTTC.

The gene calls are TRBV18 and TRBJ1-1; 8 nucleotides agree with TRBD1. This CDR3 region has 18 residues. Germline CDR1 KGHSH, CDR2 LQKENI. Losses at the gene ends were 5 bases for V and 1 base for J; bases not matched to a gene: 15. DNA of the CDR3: TGTGCCAGCTCAACTCGGGACAGGTGGATTCATGCGAACACTGAAGCTTTCTTT. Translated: CASSTRDRWIHANTEAFF.

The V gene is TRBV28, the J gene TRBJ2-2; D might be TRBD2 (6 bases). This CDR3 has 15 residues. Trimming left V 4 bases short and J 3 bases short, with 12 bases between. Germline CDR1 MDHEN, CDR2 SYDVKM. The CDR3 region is CASSSNGGYTGELFF. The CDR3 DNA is TGTGCCAGCAGTTCCAACGGGGGTTACACCGGGGAGCTGTTTTTT.

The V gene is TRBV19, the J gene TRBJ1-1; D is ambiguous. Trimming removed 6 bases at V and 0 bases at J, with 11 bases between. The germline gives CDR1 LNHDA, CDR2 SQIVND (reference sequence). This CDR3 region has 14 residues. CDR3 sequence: CASSPRGLNTEAFF. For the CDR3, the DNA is TGTGCCAGTAGCCCCCGAGGCTTGAACACTGAAGCTTTCTTT.

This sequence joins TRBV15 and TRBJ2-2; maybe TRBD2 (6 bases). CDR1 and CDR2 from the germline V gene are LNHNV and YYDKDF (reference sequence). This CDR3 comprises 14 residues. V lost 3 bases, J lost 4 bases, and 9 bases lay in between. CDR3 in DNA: TGTGCCACCAGCAGGACTAGTTCCACCGGGGAGCTGTTTTTT. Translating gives CATSRTSSTGELFF.

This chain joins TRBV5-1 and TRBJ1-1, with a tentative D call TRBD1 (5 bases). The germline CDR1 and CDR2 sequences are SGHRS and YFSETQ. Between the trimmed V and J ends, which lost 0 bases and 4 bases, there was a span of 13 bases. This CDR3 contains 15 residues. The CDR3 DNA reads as TGCGCCAGCAGCTTGGAAGGCAGGGCCCTCACTGAAGCTTTCTTT. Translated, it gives CASSLEGRALTEAFF.

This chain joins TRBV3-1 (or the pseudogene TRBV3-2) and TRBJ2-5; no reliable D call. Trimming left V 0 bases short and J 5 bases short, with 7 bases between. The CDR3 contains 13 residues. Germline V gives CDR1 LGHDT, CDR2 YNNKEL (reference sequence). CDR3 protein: CASSQETRETQYF. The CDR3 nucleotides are TGTGCCAGCAGCCAAGAAACCCGGGAGACCCAGTACTTC.

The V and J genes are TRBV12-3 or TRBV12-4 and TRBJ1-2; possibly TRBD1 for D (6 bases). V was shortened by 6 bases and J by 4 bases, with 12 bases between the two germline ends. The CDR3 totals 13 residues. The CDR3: CASSQDRSYGYTF. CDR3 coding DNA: TGTGCCAGCAGCCAAGACAGGAGCTATGGCTACACCTTC.

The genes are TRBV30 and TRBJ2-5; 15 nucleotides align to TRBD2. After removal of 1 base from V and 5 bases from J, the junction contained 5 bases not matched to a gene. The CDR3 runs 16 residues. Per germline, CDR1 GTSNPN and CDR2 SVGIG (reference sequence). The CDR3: CAWSGTSGGALETQYF. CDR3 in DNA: TGTGCCTGGAGTGGGACTAGCGGGGGGGCCCTTGAGACCCAGTACTTC.

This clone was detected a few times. The CDR3 is CASSLGLAGAQYF. The DNA of the CDR3 is TGTGCCAGCAGCTTAGGACTAGCGGGAGCCCAGTACTTC. The chain recombines TRBV7-2 with TRBJ2-7; 12 positions agree with TRBD2. Germline loops: CDR1 SGHTA, CDR2 FQGNSA. The trim removed 1 base at V and 10 bases at J, leaving 2 bases unmatched. The CDR3 spans 13 residues.

This CDR3 reads CASSLVPGTSLGEQFF. CDR3 DNA sequence: TGTGCCAGCAGCTTAGTGCCCGGGACTAGCCTCGGCGAGCAGTTCTTC. The chain recombines TRBV11-2 with TRBJ2-1; 9 bases are a match to TRBD2. V was clipped by 1 base and J by 10 bases; unmatched bases: 11. Germline CDR1 SGHAT, CDR2 FQNNGV. CDR3 size: 16 residues.